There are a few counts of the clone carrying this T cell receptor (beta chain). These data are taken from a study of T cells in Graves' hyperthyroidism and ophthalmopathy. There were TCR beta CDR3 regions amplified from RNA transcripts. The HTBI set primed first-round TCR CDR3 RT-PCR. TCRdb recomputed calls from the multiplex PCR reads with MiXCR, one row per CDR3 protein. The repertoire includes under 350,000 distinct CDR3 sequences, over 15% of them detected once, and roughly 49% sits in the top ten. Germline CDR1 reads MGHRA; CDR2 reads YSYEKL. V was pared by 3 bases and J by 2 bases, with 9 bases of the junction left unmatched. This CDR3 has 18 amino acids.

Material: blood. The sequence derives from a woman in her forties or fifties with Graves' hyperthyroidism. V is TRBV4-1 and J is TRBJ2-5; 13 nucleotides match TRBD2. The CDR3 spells CASSHPPGLAGDQETQYF. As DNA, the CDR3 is TGCGCCAGCAGCCACCCGCCTGGACTAGCGGGGGATCAAGAGACCCAGTACTTC.